A single sample is the source of the 9 T cell receptor beta chains below, sequenced in a study of shared clonotypes between healthy human individuals. The protocol was immunoSEQ multiplex PCR, while the TCRdb copy is restricted to in-frame clones and leaves out a portion. The data contain under 850,000 clones, almost 95% of them singletons. Terminally differentiated effector memory CD45RA+ cells were excluded by CCR7 positive selection of CD45RO-negative cells. The specimen was naive CD8+ T cells sorted from blood. These receptors were obtained from a man aged 30 to 39 in good health.

The chain links TRBV10-3 to TRBJ1-1, with D hard to call. The V and J ends lost 7 bases and 0 bases respectively, with 12 bases between them. The CDR3 length is 14 residues. The V gene's germline CDR1 is ENHRY and CDR2 SYGVKD. The CDR3 DNA is TGTGCCATCACCCTAGGGCCTATGAACACTGAAGCTTTCTTT. Protein product: CAITLGPMNTEAFF.

A remark on this clone: This may stem from a read error, because a much larger clone lies one nucleotide away. This chain connects TRBV5-8 to TRBJ2-1; D ambiguous. Trimming cost V 0 bases and J 8 bases, with 0 bases left between them. The CDR3 extends over 10 amino acids. Per the germline V gene, CDR1 is SGHTS and CDR2 is YDEGEE. Here the CDR3 reads CASSLDEQFF. CDR3 DNA: TGTGCCAGCAGCTTGGATGAGCAGTTCTTC.

The rearrangement joins TRBV4-3 to TRBJ1-1, with D tentatively TRBD1 (5 bases). There are 18 residues in the CDR3. In germline, CDR1 is LGHNA, CDR2 YSLEER. The V and J ends lost 0 bases and 5 bases respectively, with 22 bases between them. This CDR3 is CASSQDAGRGAVDTEAFF. The CDR3 DNA is TGCGCCAGCAGCCAAGATGCGGGTAGGGGAGCAGTGGATACTGAAGCTTTCTTT.

The genes are TRBV27 and TRBJ2-1; D unresolved. The CDR3 loop spans 14 amino acids. With 3 bases removed from V and 0 bases from J, the gap between germline ends came to 6 bases. Germline lookup yields CDR1 MNHEY and CDR2 SMNVEV (reference sequence). CDR3 in DNA: TGTGCCAGCAGTTTCGACAACTCCTACAATGAGCAGTTCTTC. It is translated as CASSFDNSYNEQFF.

V usage is TRBV11-2 and J usage is TRBJ2-7, with D possibly matching TRBD2 (5 bases). This CDR3 has 16 residues. Germline CDR1 SGHAT, CDR2 FQNNGV. Trimming stripped 0 bases from V and 1 base from J, with 13 bases between. CDR3 residues: CASSLESGSKSYEQYF. CDR3 DNA: TGTGCCAGCAGCTTAGAGAGCGGTTCTAAATCCTACGAGCAGTACTTC.

The rearrangement uses TRBV13 and TRBJ2-6; D may be TRBD2 (5 bases). From germline, CDR1 is PRHDT and CDR2 FYEKMQ (reference sequence). The CDR3 covers 18 residues. Between the trimmed V and J ends, which lost 8 bases and 2 bases, there was a span of 22 bases. In DNA, the CDR3 is TGTGCCAGCCGCCCCTCAATCGGGGTCTCCACTGGGGCCAACGTCCTGACTTTC. Its translation: CASRPSIGVSTGANVLTF.

The chain is built from TRBV28 and TRBJ2-7; tentative D call: TRBD1 (5 bases). Germline V gene lookup returns CDR1 MDHEN and CDR2 SYDVKM. This CDR3 is 13 amino acids long. V dropped 6 bases and J dropped 3 bases, with 12 bases sitting between them. CDR3 sequence: CASRFIQGYEQYF. As DNA, the CDR3 is TGTGCCAGCAGGTTTATTCAGGGCTACGAGCAGTACTTC.

This chain uses TRBV7-2 with TRBJ2-7; D is ambiguous. This CDR3 spans 14 amino acids. Trimming cost V 2 bases and J 2 bases, with 10 bases left between them. Per the germline V gene, CDR1 is SGHTA and CDR2 is FQGNSA. The CDR3 sequence is CASSLFGRTYEQYF. The CDR3 nucleotides read TGTGCCAGCAGCTTATTCGGCCGTACCTACGAGCAGTACTTC.

V gene TRBV6-5 combines with J gene TRBJ2-7; no clear D. The CDR3 sequence is 15 residues long. CDR1 and CDR2 (germline): MNHEY, SVGAGI. V was pared by 5 bases and J by 1 base, with 15 bases between. CDR3 nucleotides: TGTGCCAGCAGTCCCCTGCCTACTAAGTCCTACGAGCAGTACTTC. It yields the protein CASSPLPTKSYEQYF.